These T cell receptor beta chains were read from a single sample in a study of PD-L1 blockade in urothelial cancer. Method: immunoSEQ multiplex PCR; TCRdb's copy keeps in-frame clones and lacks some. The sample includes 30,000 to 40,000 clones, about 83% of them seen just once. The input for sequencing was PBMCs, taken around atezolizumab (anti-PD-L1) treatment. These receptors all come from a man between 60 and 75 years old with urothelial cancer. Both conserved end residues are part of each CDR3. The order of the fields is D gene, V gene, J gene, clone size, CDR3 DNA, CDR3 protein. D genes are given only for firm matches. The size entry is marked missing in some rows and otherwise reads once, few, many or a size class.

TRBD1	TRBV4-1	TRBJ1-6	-	TGCGCCAGCAGCCAGGGACGACAGGGCAGCTATAATTCACCCCTCCACTTT	CASSQGRQGSYNSPLHF
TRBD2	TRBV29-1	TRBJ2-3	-	TGCAGCGCCCTGAAACTAGCGGGGAACACAGATACGCAGTATTTT	CSALKLAGNTDTQYF
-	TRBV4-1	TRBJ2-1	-	TGCGCCAGCAGCCATCTCGACATGGTAAGCTACAATGAGCAGTTCTTC	CASSHLDMVSYNEQFF
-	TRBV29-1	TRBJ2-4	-	TGCAGCGCCCAAGGCGGGGAATTGGGAAACATTCAGTACTTC	CSAQGGELGNIQYF
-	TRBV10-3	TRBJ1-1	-	TGTGCCATCAGTGAGCCGACAGTGAACACTGAAGCTTTCTTT	CAISEPTVNTEAFF
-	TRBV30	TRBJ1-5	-	TGTGCCTGGAGTGTCGGGGGGGGAGGCAATCAGCCCCAGCATTTT	CAWSVGGGGNQPQHF
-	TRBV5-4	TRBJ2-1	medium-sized	TGTGCCAGCAGCTTGGAAGGAGACTACAATGAGCAGTTCTTC	CASSLEGDYNEQFF
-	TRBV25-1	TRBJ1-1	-	TGTGCCAGCAGTGAACATCAGGGGAACACTGAAGCTTTCTTT	CASSEHQGNTEAFF
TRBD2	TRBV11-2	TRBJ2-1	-	TGTGCCAGCAGCTTAATGGGGCTTGGGGGGGACAATGAGCAGTTCTTC	CASSLMGLGGDNEQFF
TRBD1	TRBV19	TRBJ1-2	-	TGTGCCAGTATTAACAGGGGAGGAAACTATGGCTACACCTTC	CASINRGGNYGYTF
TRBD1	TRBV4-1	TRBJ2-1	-	TGCGCCAGCAGCCCTGGGACAGGGGGTAGCGATGAGCAGTTCTTC	CASSPGTGGSDEQFF
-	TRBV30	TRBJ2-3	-	TGTGCCTGGAGCGCCGGGGGGCGGCACACAGATACGCAGTATTTT	CAWSAGGRHTDTQYF
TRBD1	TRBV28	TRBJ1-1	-	TGTGCCAGCAGTTTCCGGACAGGGGGCACAGCTTTCTTT	CASSFRTGGTAFF
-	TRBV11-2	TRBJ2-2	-	TGTGCCAGCAAAACAGGAATACAGACCGGGGAGCTGTTTTTT	CASKTGIQTGELFF
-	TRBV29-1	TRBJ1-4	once	TGCAGCGTCGTGAGCGCGTCTAATGAAAAACTGTTTTTT	CSVVSASNEKLFF
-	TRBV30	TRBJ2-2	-	TGTGCCTGGAGGCCGGGTCCTAACACCGGGGAGCTGTTTTTT	CAWRPGPNTGELFF
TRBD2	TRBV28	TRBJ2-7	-	TGTGCCAGCACTTCCGGCGGGAGTGGTGGTGCCTACGAGCAGTACTTC	CASTSGGSGGAYEQYF
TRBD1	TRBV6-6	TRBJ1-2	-	TGTGCCACCCGCCCAGGGGACAGGGCCTCCATTTATGGCTACACCTTC	CATRPGDRASIYGYTF
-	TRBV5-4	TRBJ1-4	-	TGTGCCAGCAGCTTGGGGCAGGGTAATGAAAAACTGTTTTTT	CASSLGQGNEKLFF
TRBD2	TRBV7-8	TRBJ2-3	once	TGTGCCAGCAGCCTCACCAGACAGCGGGGGGATACGCAGTATTTT	CASSLTRQRGDTQYF
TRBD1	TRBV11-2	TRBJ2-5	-	TGTGCCAGCAGCGTGTCCGGGACAGGGGGAGAGACCCAGTACTTC	CASSVSGTGGETQYF
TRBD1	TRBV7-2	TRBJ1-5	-	TGTGCCAGCAGCTCCAACAGGGGTGAGCCCCAGCATTTT	CASSSNRGEPQHF
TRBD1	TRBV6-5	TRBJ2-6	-	TGTGCCAGCAGAAGGACAGGGTTTGGGGCCAACGTCCTGACTTTC	CASRRTGFGANVLTF
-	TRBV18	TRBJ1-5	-	TGTGCCAGCTCACCACTTGGCACCTTCAATCAGCCCCAGCATTTT	CASSPLGTFNQPQHF
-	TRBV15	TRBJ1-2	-	TGTGCCACCAGCGCCATTGATCAAGGACAAGCTAACTATGGCTACACCTTC	CATSAIDQGQANYGYTF
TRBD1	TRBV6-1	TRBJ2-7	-	TGTGCCAGCAACAGGGGGAATGGCGAGCAGTACTTC	CASNRGNGEQYF
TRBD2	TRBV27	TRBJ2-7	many	TGTGCCAGCAGTTTCTCTAGCGGGAGATACGAGCAGTACTTC	CASSFSSGRYEQYF
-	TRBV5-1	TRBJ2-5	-	TGCGCCAGCAGCTTGGGGCACCCCCAAGAGACCCAGTACTTC	CASSLGHPQETQYF
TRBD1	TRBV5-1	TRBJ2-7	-	TGCGCCAGCAGCTTGAACCGGGACAGGGGGCGTCCGTACTTC	CASSLNRDRGRPYF
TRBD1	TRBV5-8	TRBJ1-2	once	TGTGCCAGTAGCTTACGGCAGGGGGCTATAAACCCCCGTGGCTACACCTTC	CASSLRQGAINPRGYTF
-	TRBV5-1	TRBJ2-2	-	TGCGCCAGCAGCTTTGGGGGGAAGAACACCGGGGAGCTGTTTTTT	CASSFGGKNTGELFF
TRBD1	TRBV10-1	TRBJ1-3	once	TGCGCCAGCAGTACAGGGGCTGGAAACACCATATATTTT	CASSTGAGNTIYF
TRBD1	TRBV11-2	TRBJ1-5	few	TGTGCCAGCAGCTTTGGGACAGGCCTCAATCAGCCCCAGCATTTT	CASSFGTGLNQPQHF
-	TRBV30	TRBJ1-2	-	TGTGCCTGGATAGACACACAGGGTTCTAACTATGGCTACACCTTC	CAWIDTQGSNYGYTF
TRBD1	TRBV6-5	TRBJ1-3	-	TGTGCCAGCACCCCGGACAGGGCCTCTGGAAACACCATATATTTT	CASTPDRASGNTIYF
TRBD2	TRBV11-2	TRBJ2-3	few	TGTGCCAGCAGCCCCGGGAGGGGCGTCAGTACGCAGTATTTT	CASSPGRGVSTQYF
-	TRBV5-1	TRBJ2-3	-	TGCGCCAGCAGCTGGGGGGACGGGGGCACAGATACGCAGTATTTT	CASSWGDGGTDTQYF
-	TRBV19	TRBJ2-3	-	TGTGCCAGTAGCTCAGTGAGGGGGGGGGTCAGCACAGATACGCAGTATTTT	CASSSVRGGVSTDTQYF
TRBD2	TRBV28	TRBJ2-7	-	TGTGCCAGCAGTTCGTACGGGACTAGCGGGAGCGAGCAGTACTTC	CASSSYGTSGSEQYF
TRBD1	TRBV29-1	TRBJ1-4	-	TGCAGCGCGGGTGGGACAGTTAATGAAAAACTGTTTTTT	CSAGGTVNEKLFF
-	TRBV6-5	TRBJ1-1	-	TGTGCCAGCAGTTACTCCCCCAGTTTGCGAGGTGAAGCTTTCTTT	CASSYSPSLRGEAFF
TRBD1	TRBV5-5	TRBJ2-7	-	TGTGCCAGCAGCCGTGACAGGGGGCAACACTACGAGCAGTACTTC	CASSRDRGQHYEQYF
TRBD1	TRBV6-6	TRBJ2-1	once	TGTGCCAGCAGTACGACAGGGAGAGATGAGCAGTTCTTC	CASSTTGRDEQFF
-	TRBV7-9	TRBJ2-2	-	TGTGCCAGCAGCTTAGCGCAATTGAGGGCTTCGAACACCGGGGAGCTGTTTTTT	CASSLAQLRASNTGELFF
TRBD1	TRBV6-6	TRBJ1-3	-	TGTGCCAGCAGTTATGACAGGGCTATCTCTGGAAACACCATATATTTT	CASSYDRAISGNTIYF
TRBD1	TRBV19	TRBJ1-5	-	TGTGCCAGTAGTTCCGGGACAGGGACTGTTAGCAATCAGCCCCAGCATTTT	CASSSGTGTVSNQPQHF